This T cell receptor beta chain was recovered during a study of control samples from healthy donors and cancer patients (dated by TCRdb to the early 2020s). This clone was counted once. This receptor's antigen is unknown. Nothing much larger sits one base from this clone, and base qualities are not available. The library was prepared using the immunoSEQ multiplex PCR assay. TCRdb took this table from immuneACCESS and kept in-frame rearrangements with V and J called. Such tables lack part of the clones; where checked against another copy, unresolved V genes explain under half of the gap, and the rest is unexplained. The sample profile shows about 160,000 clones; approximately 93% of them were found once. The ten top clones hold 8.5% of the sample. The CDR3 sequence holds 16 residues, the cysteine and phenylalanine included. The CDR3 DNA has 48 bases and is translated from base 1. At the junction V is shortened by 5 bases and J by 1 base; bases outside the gene matches: 7. CDR1 and CDR2 are read off the germline V gene as SGHTA and FQGNSA.

The sequenced material came from blood. The sequence derives from a woman between 40 and 55 years old in good health. Rearrangement joined TRBV7-2 to TRBJ2-1, with 8 bases matching TRBD2. CDR3 sequence: CASSTRTSRSYNEQFF. The DNA sequence follows: TGTGCCAGCAGCACGCGGACTAGCCGGTCCTACAATGAGCAGTTCTTC.